The rows below give T cell receptor beta chains drawn from one sample of a study of control samples from healthy donors and cancer patients. The method was immunoSEQ multiplex PCR; TCRdb's version includes in-frame clones alone and lacks a portion of them. The sample lists under 450,000 clones; 80% to 95% were seen once. The sequenced sample consisted of PBMCs. The receptors derive from a man aged 35-49 years with head and neck cancer. The CDR3 runs from the conserved cysteine through the conserved F or W. The D gene is left open where the match is weak. Some rows mark clone size as missing; the rest say once, few, many or name a class of expanded clone.

>TRBJ2-2|NA|NA|TRBV4-3
CASSQDLVPLGTGELFF
TGCGCCAGCAGCCAAGATCTAGTCCCTTTGGGCACCGGGGAGCTGTTTTTT
>TRBJ1-1|TRBD1|NA|TRBV19
CASSVPGQGAQFKPEAFF
TGTGCCAGTAGTGTACCGGGACAGGGGGCCCAATTCAAGCCTGAAGCTTTCTTT
>TRBJ2-3|NA|NA|TRBV10-3
CAISGSSSPTDTQYF
TGTGCCATCAGTGGAAGTAGCAGTCCCACAGATACGCAGTATTTT
>TRBJ2-6|TRBD1|NA|TRBV5-1
CASSPSGGGGANVLTF
TGCGCCAGCAGCCCATCAGGGGGCGGTGGGGCCAACGTCCTGACTTTC
>TRBJ2-1|NA|once|TRBV19
CASSEGRRSSYNEQFF
TGTGCCAGTAGTGAGGGTCGCAGGAGCTCCTACAATGAGCAGTTCTTC
>TRBJ2-7|NA|NA|TRBV27
CATSFRGHYEHYF
TGTGCCACCAGTTTCCGCGGTCACTACGAGCACTACTTC
>TRBJ1-1|NA|once|TRBV5-5
CASSFAPENTEAFF
TGTGCCAGCAGCTTTGCGCCAGAGAACACTGAAGCTTTCTTT
>TRBJ1-5|NA|NA|TRBV2
CASSSTGGNQPQHF
TGTGCCAGCAGTTCGACCGGGGGCAATCAGCCCCAGCATTTT
>TRBJ2-1|TRBD1|NA|TRBV12-5
CASGLGPGTDYREFF
TGTGCTAGTGGTTTGGGCCCCGGGACAGATTATAGGGAGTTCTTC
>TRBJ1-2|TRBD1|NA|TRBV29-1
CSVVMTGGFGYTF
TGCAGCGTCGTTATGACAGGGGGCTTTGGCTACACCTTC
>TRBJ2-7|NA|NA|TRBV27
CASSRRGESYEQYF
TGTGCCAGCAGTCGACGGGGAGAGTCCTACGAGCAGTACTTC
>TRBJ2-1|TRBD2|NA|TRBV2
CASRPGLAGHEQFF
TGTGCCAGCAGGCCGGGACTAGCGGGCCATGAGCAGTTCTTC
>TRBJ2-1|TRBD2|NA|TRBV15
CATSGAGGVYNEQFF
TGTGCCACCAGCGGTGCGGGGGGGGTCTACAATGAGCAGTTCTTC
>TRBJ1-2|NA|NA|TRBV5-1
CASSLDDNYGYTF
TGCGCCAGCAGCTTAGACGATAACTATGGCTACACCTTC
>TRBJ1-2|NA|NA|TRBV21-1
CASSRRDREDYGYTF
TGTGCCAGCAGCAGGAGGGACAGGGAAGACTATGGCTACACCTTC
>TRBJ1-2|NA|NA|TRBV6-2/TRBV6-3
CASSYASRDLYGYTF
TGTGCCAGCAGTTACGCCAGTCGTGACCTCTATGGCTACACCTTC
>TRBJ2-5|TRBD2|NA|TRBV4-2
CASSQEWISGQETQYF
TGTGCCAGCAGCCAAGAATGGATTAGCGGGCAAGAGACCCAGTACTTC
>TRBJ2-7|NA|NA|TRBV9
CASSVGGEQYF
TGTGCCAGCAGCGTAGGCGGCGAGCAGTACTTC
>TRBJ1-1|NA|NA|TRBV19
CASSIASEIPEAFF
TGTGCCAGTAGTATAGCATCAGAGATCCCAGAAGCTTTCTTT
>TRBJ2-5|NA|NA|TRBV7-2
CASSLTAGRGQETQYF
TGTGCCAGCAGCTTAACGGCAGGGAGAGGCCAAGAGACCCAGTACTTC
>TRBJ2-1|TRBD2|NA|TRBV5-4
CASSSFGGGLDNEQFF
TGTGCCAGCAGCTCCTTCGGGGGGGGGCTTGACAATGAGCAGTTCTTC
>TRBJ2-6|TRBD1|NA|TRBV30
CAWTVGTGIPGANVLTF
TGTGCCTGGACCGTTGGGACAGGGATCCCTGGGGCCAACGTCCTGACTTTC
>TRBJ2-5|TRBD1|NA|TRBV10-1
CASKVHFRRGTRQETQYF
TGCGCCAGCAAGGTACATTTCCGCAGGGGGACAAGACAAGAGACCCAGTACTTC
>TRBJ2-7|TRBD1|NA|TRBV18
CASSLGTGTREQYF
TGTGCCAGCTCACTGGGGACAGGGACAAGGGAGCAGTACTTC
>TRBJ2-3|NA|NA|TRBV9
CASSVSRSSTDTQYF
TGTGCCAGCAGCGTATCTAGGTCAAGCACAGATACGCAGTATTTT
>TRBJ1-1|TRBD1|NA|TRBV11-2
CASSFSTGMNTEAFF
TGTGCCAGCAGCTTCTCGACAGGGATGAACACTGAAGCTTTCTTT
>TRBJ2-1|TRBD1|NA|TRBV27
CASSVMTGFDEQFF
TGTGCCAGCAGTGTAATGACAGGGTTCGATGAGCAGTTCTTC
>TRBJ2-2|TRBD2|NA|TRBV7-2
CASSLRLAGTGELFF
TGTGCCAGCAGCTTACGTCTAGCGGGGACCGGGGAGCTGTTTTTT
>TRBJ2-6|TRBD1|NA|TRBV4-3
CASSQQGASSGANVLTF
TGCGCCAGCAGCCAACAGGGGGCAAGCTCTGGGGCCAACGTCCTGACTTTC
>TRBJ1-1|NA|NA|TRBV7-3
CASSLSNLNTEAFF
TGTGCCAGCAGCTTAAGTAACTTGAACACTGAAGCTTTCTTT
>TRBJ1-6|TRBD1|NA|TRBV6-2/TRBV6-3
CASSYSLPGQGDLLHF
TGTGCCAGCAGTTACTCCCTCCCGGGACAGGGCGATCTCCTCCACTTT
>TRBJ2-7|TRBD2|NA|TRBV10-1
CASREGLADIYEQYF
TGCGCCAGCAGGGAAGGACTAGCGGACATTTACGAGCAGTACTTC
>TRBJ2-3|NA|once|TRBV6-6
CASSYSAPSTDTQYF
TGTGCCAGCAGTTACTCCGCACCGAGCACAGATACGCAGTATTTT
>TRBJ2-7|NA|NA|TRBV6-5
CASSYSTAGAIYEQYF
TGTGCCAGCAGTTACTCGACCGCAGGGGCCATCTACGAGCAGTACTTC
>TRBJ1-1|NA|NA|TRBV24-1
CATSDLLNTEAFF
TGTGCCACCAGTGACTTACTCAACACTGAAGCTTTCTTT
>TRBJ2-3|NA|NA|TRBV24-1
CATSDLLDTQYF
TGTGCCACCAGTGATTTGTTAGATACGCAGTATTTT
>TRBJ1-6|NA|NA|TRBV3-1/TRBV3-2
CASSQDLWDDYNSPLHF
TGTGCCAGCAGCCAAGATCTTTGGGACGACTATAATTCACCCCTCCACTTT
>TRBJ2-3|NA|NA|TRBV6-6
CASSYSVTQYF
TGTGCCAGCAGTTACTCAGTTACGCAGTATTTT
>TRBJ1-5|TRBD1|NA|TRBV19
CASSNTGHRGGDGNQPQHF
TGTGCCAGTAGTAATACCGGACATAGAGGGGGCGACGGCAATCAGCCCCAGCATTTT
>TRBJ2-2|NA|few|TRBV7-2
CASSLGSQGNTGELFF
TGTGCCAGCAGCTTAGGGTCCCAGGGAAACACCGGGGAGCTGTTTTTT
>TRBJ2-4|TRBD1|NA|TRBV7-9
CASSPTGGANIQYF
TGTGCCAGCAGCCCGACAGGGGGCGCGAACATTCAGTACTTC
>TRBJ2-2|TRBD2|NA|TRBV13
CASSSGLAGANGELFF
TGTGCCAGCAGCTCGGGACTAGCGGGAGCAAACGGGGAGCTGTTTTTT
>TRBJ2-1|NA|NA|TRBV7-9
CASSSPSDRPSGEQFF
TGTGCCAGCAGCTCCCCATCCGACAGGCCGAGCGGTGAGCAGTTCTTC
>TRBJ1-2|TRBD1|NA|TRBV27
CASSLRKTGDHGYTF
TGTGCCAGCAGTCTACGAAAGACAGGGGACCATGGCTACACCTTC
>TRBJ2-7|NA|NA|TRBV30
CAWRSGDIGEQYF
TGTGCCTGGAGGAGTGGGGACATTGGCGAGCAGTACTTC
>TRBJ1-2|TRBD1|NA|TRBV19
CASRLRTGRIYGYTF
TGTGCCAGTCGTCTCCGGACAGGGAGAATCTATGGCTACACCTTC
>TRBJ2-7|NA|NA|TRBV10-3
CAIRGSSLSTYEQYF
TGTGCCATCAGAGGGAGTTCATTGTCCACCTACGAGCAGTACTTC
>TRBJ1-1|NA|once|TRBV28
CASTWTVPMNTEAFF
TGTGCCAGCACCTGGACAGTTCCGATGAACACTGAAGCTTTCTTT
>TRBJ2-1|NA|NA|TRBV7-2
CASSFPGGAGNEQFF
TGTGCCAGCAGCTTCCCAGGGGGGGCGGGCAATGAGCAGTTCTTC
>TRBJ1-3|NA|NA|TRBV2
CASSEGFLEGNTIYF
TGTGCCAGCAGTGAAGGCTTCCTAGAGGGAAACACCATATATTTT
>TRBJ1-2|NA|NA|TRBV6-5
CASSYRTGAVYGYTF
TGTGCCAGCAGTTATCGAACGGGTGCAGTCTATGGCTACACCTTC
>TRBJ1-5|NA|NA|TRBV9
CASSVDPNSVNQPQHF
TGTGCCAGCAGCGTAGATCCAAACAGCGTCAATCAGCCCCAGCATTTT
>TRBJ2-2|TRBD1|NA|TRBV18
CASSPGSRTGDGELFF
TGTGCCAGCTCACCAGGCTCACGGACAGGGGACGGGGAGCTGTTTTTT
>TRBJ2-1|NA|NA|TRBV28
CASRTGGTYNEQFF
TGTGCCAGCCGGACTGGGGGGACCTACAATGAGCAGTTCTTC
>TRBJ2-1|NA|NA|TRBV6-1
CASSEAGAPGSREQFF
TGTGCCAGCAGTGAAGCGGGGGCTCCTGGAAGTCGGGAGCAGTTCTTC
>TRBJ2-1|NA|NA|TRBV4-1
CASSISSSGAYNEQFF
TGCGCCAGCAGTATTAGCAGTAGCGGAGCCTACAATGAGCAGTTCTTC